These 26 T cell receptor beta chains came from one sample sequenced in a study of CD4 T cells in relation to SARS-CoV-2 and coronaviruses. CD4+ T cells from unexposed donors were obtained before the COVID-19 pandemic (2011-2018). Clones were read by immunoSEQ multiplex PCR, and TCRdb kept only the in-frame ones, dropping some. The sample lists about 65,000 clones, around 87% seen once, with over 1.5% in the top ten. Input material: memory CD4+ T cells from PBMCs. The receptors here all came from a human donor in good health.

The V and J genes are TRBV27 and TRBJ2-7; 13 bases match TRBD2. The CDR3 extends over 14 amino acids. The V gene's germline CDR1 is MNHEY and CDR2 SMNVEV (reference sequence). With V trimmed by 5 bases and J by 6 bases, 4 bases remained unmatched. The CDR3 here is CASSGLAGVPEQYF. DNA for the CDR3: TGTGCCAGCAGTGGACTAGCGGGAGTCCCCGAGCAGTACTTC.

V is TRBV11-1 and J is TRBJ2-7; 7 nucleotides agree with TRBD2. Germline V lookup: CDR1 SGHAT, CDR2 FQDESV (reference sequence). The length of the CDR3 is 16 residues. V dropped 5 bases and J dropped 4; count of bases not matched to a gene: 14. This chain's CDR3 is CASSPLSGAGDYEQYF. CDR3 coding DNA: TGTGCCAGCAGCCCATTAAGCGGGGCCGGCGATTACGAGCAGTACTTC.

The chain recombines TRBV9 with TRBJ1-5, with D uncertain. The CDR3 runs 15 residues. V lost 4 bases and J 4 bases, leaving 15 bases between the germline ends. CDR1 is SGDLS, CDR2 YYNGEE, per germline. The CDR3 reads CASSLGVVENQPQHF. The DNA for the CDR3 is TGTGCCAGCAGCCTCGGGGTAGTGGAGAATCAGCCCCAGCATTTT.

This chain links TRBV2 with TRBJ2-7, with no clear D. V lost 5 bases, J lost 3 bases, and 5 bases lay in between. The CDR3 spans 11 residues. CDR1 is SNHLY, CDR2 FYNNEI, per germline. CDR3 residues: CASSLYYEQYF. The CDR3 nucleotides are TGTGCCAGCAGTCTCTACTACGAGCAGTACTTC.

The genes are TRBV7-9 and TRBJ2-7; TRBD1 matches 9 bases. In germline, CDR1 is SEHNR, CDR2 FQNEAQ (reference sequence). The J segment lost 5 bases and the V segment lost 4 bases, leaving 6 bases of the junction unmatched. The CDR3 length is 14 residues. CDR3 residues: CASSWGQGSHEQYF. The CDR3 coding sequence is TGTGCCAGCAGCTGGGGACAGGGTAGTCACGAGCAGTACTTC.

This clone showed up just a few times. This chain uses TRBV10-3 with TRBJ2-7; D uncertain. Trimming removed 3 bases at V and 0 bases at J, with 9 bases between. The germline V gene has CDR1 ENHRY and CDR2 SYGVKD. This CDR3 region has 14 residues. CDR3 residues: CAISDPSFSYEQYF. For the CDR3, the DNA is TGTGCCATCAGTGATCCCAGCTTCTCCTACGAGCAGTACTTC.

The V gene is TRBV10-3, the J gene TRBJ2-1; either TRBD1 or TRBD2 may supply D (7 bases each). Germline CDR1 is ENHRY and CDR2 is SYGVKD. V lost 5 bases and J lost 7, with 15 bases in between. The CDR3 runs 14 residues. The CDR3 is CAISFGQGGNEQFF. Written as DNA, the CDR3 is TGTGCCATCAGTTTTGGGCAGGGGGGGAATGAGCAGTTCTTC.

The rearrangement uses TRBV5-1 and TRBJ2-6; D is ambiguous. The CDR3 is made up of 16 amino acids. Trimming removed 0 bases at V and 0 bases at J, with 7 bases between. Germline V gene data show CDR1 as SGHRS and CDR2 as YFSETQ. CDR3 amino acids: CASSLVAGSGANVLTF. For the CDR3, the DNA is TGCGCCAGCAGCTTGGTCGCCGGCTCTGGGGCCAACGTCCTGACTTTC.

The CDR3 DNA sequence: TGTGCCAGCAGCCAAGATCCAGTGGTCGGGAATTCTAATGAAAAACTGTTTTTT. It translates to CASSQDPVVGNSNEKLFF. This chain uses TRBV4-2 with TRBJ1-4; no reliable D call. The V gene lost 0 bases and the J gene lost 3 bases, with 17 bases spanning the gap. Germline V lookup: CDR1 LGHNA, CDR2 YNFKEQ. There are 18 residues in the CDR3.

This chain uses TRBV11-3 with TRBJ2-5; D ambiguous. The CDR3 has 13 amino acids. The germline V gene has CDR1 SGHNT and CDR2 YENEEA. V dropped 5 bases and J dropped 7 bases, with 14 bases sitting between them. The CDR3 protein is CASSPTMAGTQYF. The DNA for the CDR3 is TGTGCCAGCAGCCCGACAATGGCAGGGACCCAGTACTTC.

The V and J genes are TRBV10-3 and TRBJ2-7, with D tentatively TRBD1 or TRBD2 (5 bases each). This CDR3 is built from 12 residues. Germline values: CDR1 ENHRY, CDR2 SYGVKD. Trimming stripped 11 bases from V and 5 bases from J, with 16 bases between. CDR3: CAHSSRGDEQYF. CDR3 DNA: TGTGCCCACTCCTCGAGGGGCGACGAGCAGTACTTC.

This clone is a singleton in its sample. The chain recombines TRBV7-8 with TRBJ1-5; tentatively, D is TRBD1 (5 bases). This CDR3 is 13 amino acids long. V was shortened by 5 bases and J by 5 bases, with 10 bases between the two germline ends. Germline-derived CDR1 and CDR2 are SGHVS and FQNEAQ. The DNA for the CDR3 is TGTGCCAGCAGCCGCGGGACCTATCAGCCCCAGCATTTT. This translates into CASSRGTYQPQHF.

The genes are TRBV11-2 and TRBJ2-2; D is possibly TRBD2 (5 bases). This CDR3 contains 16 residues. Trimming cost V 1 base and J 5 bases, with 14 bases left between them. CDR1 SGHAT and CDR2 FQNNGV come from the germline V gene. The CDR3 nucleotides are TGTGCCAGCAGCTTAGCTGTAGCTTCGGGAACCGGGGAGCTGTTTTTT. Translated, it gives CASSLAVASGTGELFF.

The J gene is TRBJ2-1, the V gene TRBV15, with TRBD1 identical over 9 bases. The CDR3 runs 16 residues. V trimming: 2 bases; J trimming: 0 bases; junction bases outside the gene matches: 2. The germline gives CDR1 LNHNV, CDR2 YYDKDF (reference sequence). CDR3 loop: CATSRRGQGSYNEQFF. CDR3 nucleotide sequence: TGTGCCACCAGCAGACGGGGACAGGGCTCCTACAATGAGCAGTTCTTC.

The J gene is TRBJ2-7, the V gene TRBV18; 11 bases agree with TRBD2. The CDR3 spans 15 residues. With V trimmed by 4 bases and J by 6 bases, 8 bases remained unmatched. Germline V CDR1 and CDR2: KGHSH, LQKENI. Here the CDR3 DNA reads TGTGCCAGCTCACGCCTAGCGGGGGGTGTGTTCGAGCAGTACTTC. Translated, it gives CASSRLAGGVFEQYF.

The chain recombines TRBV3-1 (or the pseudogene TRBV3-2) with TRBJ1-2; 8 bases fit TRBD1. Losses at the gene ends were 4 bases for V and 4 bases for J; bases not matched to a gene: 5. The CDR3 is 14 amino acids. The germline gives CDR1 LGHDT, CDR2 YNNKEL (reference sequence). This CDR3 reads CASSPTGAGYGYTF. The CDR3 DNA sequence: TGTGCCAGCAGCCCGACAGGGGCAGGCTATGGCTACACCTTC.

The chain employs TRBV9 and TRBJ2-1; TRBD2 matches at 11 bases. After removal of 3 bases from V and 4 bases from J, the junction contained 6 bases not matched to a gene. This CDR3 comprises 16 residues. Germline CDR1 reads SGDLS; CDR2 reads YYNGEE. In DNA form, the CDR3 reads TGTGCCAGCAGCGCGGTTAGCGGGGGGGTTTACAATGAGCAGTTCTTC. It codes for CASSAVSGGVYNEQFF.

This chain connects TRBV19 to TRBJ2-2; TRBD1 matches 9 bases. Germline CDR1 is LNHDA and CDR2 is SQIVND (reference sequence). The CDR3 spans 14 residues. The V segment lost 5 bases and the J segment 6 bases; nucleotides outside the gene matches: 4. As DNA, the CDR3 is TGTGCCAGTAGTGGGACAGGGCGTGCCGGGGAGCTGTTTTTT. Translating it yields CASSGTGRAGELFF.

This clone has just one count. The genes are TRBV7-2 and TRBJ2-1; D gene uncertain. The CDR3 covers 14 residues. Germline CDR1 and CDR2: SGHTA and FQGNSA. With 5 bases removed from V and 6 bases from J, the gap between germline ends came to 14 bases. In DNA form, the CDR3 reads TGTGCCAGCAGCCTCCAGGTGGAGTCCAATGAGCAGTTCTTC. Translation gives CASSLQVESNEQFF.

This chain connects TRBV2 to TRBJ2-3; TRBD2 aligns across 8 bases. The V gene end was trimmed by 5 bases and the J gene end by 2 bases; junction bases not matched to a gene: 3. CDR3 size: 14 residues. Germline CDR1 SNHLY, CDR2 FYNNEI. CDR3 sequence (DNA): TGTGCCAGCAGTTGGCGGGGGGCCACAGATACGCAGTATTTT. Its translation is CASSWRGATDTQYF.

On this clone: The same CDR3 arises from other DNA sequences in this sample as well. The CDR3 spells CASSPGTANTEAFF. The CDR3 DNA sequence: TGTGCCAGCAGCCCCGGGACAGCGAACACTGAAGCTTTCTTT. The chain carries TRBV7-2 and TRBJ1-1; 7 positions agree with TRBD1. Germline values: CDR1 SGHTA, CDR2 FQGNSA. V lost 5 bases to trimming and J lost 1 base; unmatched junction nucleotides: 4. This CDR3 is built from 14 residues.

The chain uses TRBV4-3 and TRBJ1-4; D is uncertain. Germline V lookup: CDR1 LGHNA, CDR2 YSLEER. CDR3 size: 16 residues. Between the trimmed V and J ends, which lost 4 bases and 0 bases, there was a span of 12 bases. Here the CDR3 reads CASSPRITATNEKLFF. Written as DNA, the CDR3 is TGCGCCAGCAGCCCAAGAATTACAGCAACTAATGAAAAACTGTTTTTT.

This clone appeared once. This chain uses TRBV5-4 with TRBJ2-7; D remains ambiguous. CDR3 length: 14 amino acids. The germline V and J ends were trimmed by 9 bases and 3 bases, with 19 bases remaining between them. The germline V gene encodes CDR1 SGHNT and CDR2 YYREEE (reference sequence). DNA for the CDR3: TGTGCCACCCTGCTCTCTACACCATACTACGAGCAGTACTTC. This translates into CATLLSTPYYEQYF.

V and J are TRBV24-1 and TRBJ2-1, with 10 bases that match TRBD1. The CDR3 consists of 16 residues. J lost 3 bases, V lost 3 bases, and 4 bases had no gene match. Germline loops: CDR1 KGHDR, CDR2 SFDVKD. The CDR3 is CATSDRDRGVYNEQFF. The DNA of the CDR3 is TGTGCCACCAGTGATCGGGACAGGGGAGTCTACAATGAGCAGTTCTTC.

The V gene is TRBV19, the J gene TRBJ2-3; perhaps D is TRBD1 or TRBD2 (5 bases each). CDR1 and CDR2 from the germline V gene are LNHDA and SQIVND (reference sequence). The CDR3 contains 14 residues. Trimming removed 3 bases at V and 1 base at J, with 8 bases between. The CDR3 is CASSILGGTDTQYF. The CDR3 region has the DNA TGTGCCAGTAGTATCCTGGGGGGCACAGATACGCAGTATTTT.

This clone was seen only once. The rearrangement uses TRBV5-4 and TRBJ2-7, with 9 bases matching TRBD2. After removal of 4 bases from V and 2 bases from J, the junction contained 7 bases not matched to a gene. From germline, CDR1 is SGHNT and CDR2 YYREEE (reference sequence). There are 15 residues in the CDR3. The CDR3 sequence: CASSAGGTPAYEQYF. In DNA form, the CDR3 reads TGTGCCAGCAGCGCGGGGGGGACTCCTGCCTACGAGCAGTACTTC.